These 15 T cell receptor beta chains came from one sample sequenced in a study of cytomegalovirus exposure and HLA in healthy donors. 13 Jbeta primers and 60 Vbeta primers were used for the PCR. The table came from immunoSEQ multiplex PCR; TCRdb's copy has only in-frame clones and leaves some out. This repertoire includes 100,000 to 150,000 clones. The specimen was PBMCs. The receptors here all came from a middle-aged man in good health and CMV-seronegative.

In DNA form, the CDR3 reads TGCGCCAGCAGCGCACAGGGGGTGATCACTGAAGCTTTCTTT. This encodes CASSAQGVITEAFF. The chain combines TRBV4-3 with TRBJ1-1, with TRBD1 matching over 8 bases. The CDR3 is 14 residues long. V dropped 5 bases and J dropped 4; count of bases not matched to a gene: 6. Per germline, CDR1 LGHNA and CDR2 YSLEER.

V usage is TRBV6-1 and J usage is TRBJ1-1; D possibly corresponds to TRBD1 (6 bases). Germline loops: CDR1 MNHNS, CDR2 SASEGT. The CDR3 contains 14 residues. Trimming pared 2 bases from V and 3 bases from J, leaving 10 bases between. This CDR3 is CASSERGGDTEAFF. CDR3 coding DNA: TGTGCCAGCAGTGAACGAGGGGGGGACACTGAAGCTTTCTTT.

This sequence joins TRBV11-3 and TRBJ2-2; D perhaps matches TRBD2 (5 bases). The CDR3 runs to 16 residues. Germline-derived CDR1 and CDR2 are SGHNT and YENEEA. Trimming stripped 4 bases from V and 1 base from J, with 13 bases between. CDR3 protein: CASSSHRGRNTGELFF. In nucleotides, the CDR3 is TGTGCCAGCAGCTCCCATCGAGGGAGGAACACCGGGGAGCTGTTTTTT.

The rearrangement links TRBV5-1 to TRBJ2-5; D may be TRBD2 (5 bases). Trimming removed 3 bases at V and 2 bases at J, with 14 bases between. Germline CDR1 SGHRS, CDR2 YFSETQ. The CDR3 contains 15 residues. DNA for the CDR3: TGCGCCAGCAGCTCTATGGGCGGGCTGCAAGAGACCCAGTACTTC. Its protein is CASSSMGGLQETQYF.

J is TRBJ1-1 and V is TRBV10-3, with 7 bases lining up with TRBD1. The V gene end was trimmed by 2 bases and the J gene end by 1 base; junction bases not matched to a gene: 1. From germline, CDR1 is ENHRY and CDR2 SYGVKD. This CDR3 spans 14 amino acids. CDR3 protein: CAISETGENTEAFF. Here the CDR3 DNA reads TGTGCCATCAGTGAGACAGGGGAGAACACTGAAGCTTTCTTT.

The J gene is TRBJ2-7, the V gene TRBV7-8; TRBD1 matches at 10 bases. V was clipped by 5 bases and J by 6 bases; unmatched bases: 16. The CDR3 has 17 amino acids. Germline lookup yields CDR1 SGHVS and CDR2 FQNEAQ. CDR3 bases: TGTGCCAGCAGCCCGCGGGACAGGGGCTACGAAATCGGCGAGCAGTACTTC. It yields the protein CASSPRDRGYEIGEQYF.

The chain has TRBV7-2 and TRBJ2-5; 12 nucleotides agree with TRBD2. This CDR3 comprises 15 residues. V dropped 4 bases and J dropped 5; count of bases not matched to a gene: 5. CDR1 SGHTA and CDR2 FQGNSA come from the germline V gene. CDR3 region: CASSWTSGMAETQYF. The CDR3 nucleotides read TGTGCCAGCAGCTGGACTAGCGGGATGGCTGAGACCCAGTACTTC.

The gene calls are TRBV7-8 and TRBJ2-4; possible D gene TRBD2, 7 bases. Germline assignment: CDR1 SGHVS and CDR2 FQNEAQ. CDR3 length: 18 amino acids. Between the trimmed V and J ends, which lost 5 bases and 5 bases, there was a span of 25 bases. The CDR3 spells CASSPPLAGAFLENIQYF. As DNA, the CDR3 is TGTGCCAGCAGCCCACCGTTGGCGGGGGCCTTTTTGGAAAACATTCAGTACTTC.

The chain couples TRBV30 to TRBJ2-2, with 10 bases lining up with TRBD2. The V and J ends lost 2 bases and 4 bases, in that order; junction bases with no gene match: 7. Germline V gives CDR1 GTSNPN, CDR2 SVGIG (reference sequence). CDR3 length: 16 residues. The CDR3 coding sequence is TGTGCCTGGAGTATTTGGACTAGCGGTGGCACCGGGGAGCTGTTTTTT. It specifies CAWSIWTSGGTGELFF.

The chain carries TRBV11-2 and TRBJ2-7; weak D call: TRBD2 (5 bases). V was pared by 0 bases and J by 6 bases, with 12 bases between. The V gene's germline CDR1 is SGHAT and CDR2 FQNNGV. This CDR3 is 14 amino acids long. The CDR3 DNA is TGTGCCAGCAGCTTAGATACCAGAGGGCGCGAGCAGTACTTC. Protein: CASSLDTRGREQYF. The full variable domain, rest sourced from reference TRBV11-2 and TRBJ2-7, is EAGVAQSPRYKIIEKRQSVAFWCNPISGHATLYWYQQILGQGPKLLIQFQNNGVVDDSQLPKDRFSAERLKGVDSTLKIQPAKLEDSAVYLCASSLDTRGREQYFGPGTRLTVT.

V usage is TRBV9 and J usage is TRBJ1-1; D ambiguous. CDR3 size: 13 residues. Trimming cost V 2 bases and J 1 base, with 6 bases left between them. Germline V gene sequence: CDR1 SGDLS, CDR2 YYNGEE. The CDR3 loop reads CASSVTWNTEAFF. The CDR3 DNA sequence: TGTGCCAGCAGCGTTACTTGGAACACTGAAGCTTTCTTT.

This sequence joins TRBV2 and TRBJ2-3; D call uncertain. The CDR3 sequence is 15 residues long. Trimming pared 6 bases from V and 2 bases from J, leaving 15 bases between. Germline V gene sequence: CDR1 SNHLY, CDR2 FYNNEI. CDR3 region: CASSKGDFDTDTQYF. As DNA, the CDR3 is TGTGCCAGCAGCAAAGGAGACTTCGACACAGATACGCAGTATTTT.

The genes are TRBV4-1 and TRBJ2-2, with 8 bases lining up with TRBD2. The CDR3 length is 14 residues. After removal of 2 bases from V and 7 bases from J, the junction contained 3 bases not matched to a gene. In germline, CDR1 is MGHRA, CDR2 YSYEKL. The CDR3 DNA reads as TGCGCCAGCAGCCAACGGCGGGAGGACGGGGAGCTGTTTTTT. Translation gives CASSQRREDGELFF.

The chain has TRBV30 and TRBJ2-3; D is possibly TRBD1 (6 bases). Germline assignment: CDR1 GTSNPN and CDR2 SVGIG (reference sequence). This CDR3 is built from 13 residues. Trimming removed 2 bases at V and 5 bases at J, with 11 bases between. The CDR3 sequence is CAWSTGSVDTQYF. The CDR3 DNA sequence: TGTGCCTGGAGTACAGGGTCTGTAGATACGCAGTATTTT.

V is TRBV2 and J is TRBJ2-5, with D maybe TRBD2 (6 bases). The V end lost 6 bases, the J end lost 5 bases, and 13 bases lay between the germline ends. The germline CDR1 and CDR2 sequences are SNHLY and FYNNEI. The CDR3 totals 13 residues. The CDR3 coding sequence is TGTGCCAGCAGCTCGGGAGTGGAGGAGACCCAGTACTTC. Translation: CASSSGVEETQYF. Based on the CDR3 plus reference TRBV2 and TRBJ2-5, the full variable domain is EPEVTQTPSHQVTQMGQEVILRCVPISNHLYFYWYRQILGQKVEFLVSFYNNEISEKSEIFDDQFSVERPDGSNFTLKIRSTKLEDSAMYFCASSSGVEETQYFGPGTRLLVL.